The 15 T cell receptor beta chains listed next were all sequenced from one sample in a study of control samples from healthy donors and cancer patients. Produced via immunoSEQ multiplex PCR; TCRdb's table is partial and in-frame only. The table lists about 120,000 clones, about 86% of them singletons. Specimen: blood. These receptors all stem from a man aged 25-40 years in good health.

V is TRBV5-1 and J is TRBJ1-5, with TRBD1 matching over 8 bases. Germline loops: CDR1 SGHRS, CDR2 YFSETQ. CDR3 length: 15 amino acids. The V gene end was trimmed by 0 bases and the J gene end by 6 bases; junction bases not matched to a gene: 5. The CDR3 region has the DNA TGCGCCAGCAGCTTGGGACAGGGGATCGGTCAGCCCCAGCATTTT. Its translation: CASSLGQGIGQPQHF.

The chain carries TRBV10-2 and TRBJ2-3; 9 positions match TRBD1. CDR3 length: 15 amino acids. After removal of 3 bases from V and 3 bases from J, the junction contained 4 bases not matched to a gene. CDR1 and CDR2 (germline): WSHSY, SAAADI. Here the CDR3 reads CASSDGQGRTDTQYF. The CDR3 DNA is TGCGCCAGCAGTGACGGACAGGGGCGAACAGATACGCAGTATTTT.

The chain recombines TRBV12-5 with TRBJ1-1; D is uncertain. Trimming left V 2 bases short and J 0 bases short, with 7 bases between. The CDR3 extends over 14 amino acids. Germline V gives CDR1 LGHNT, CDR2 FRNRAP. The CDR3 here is CASGLSVMNTEAFF. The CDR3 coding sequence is TGTGCTAGTGGTTTGAGTGTAATGAACACTGAAGCTTTCTTT.

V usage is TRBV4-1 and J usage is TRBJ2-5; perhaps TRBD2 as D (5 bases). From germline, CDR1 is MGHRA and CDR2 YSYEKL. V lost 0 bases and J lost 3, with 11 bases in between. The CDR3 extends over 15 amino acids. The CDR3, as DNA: TGCGCCAGCAGCCAAGAAGGAGGCCTGGAAGAGACCCAGTACTTC. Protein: CASSQEGGLEETQYF.

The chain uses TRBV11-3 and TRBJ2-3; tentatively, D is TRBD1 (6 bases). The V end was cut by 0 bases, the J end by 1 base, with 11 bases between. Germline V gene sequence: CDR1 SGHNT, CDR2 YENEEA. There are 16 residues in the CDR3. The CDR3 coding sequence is TGTGCCAGCAGCTTAGAGGGGAACAGGGGCACAGATACGCAGTATTTT. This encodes CASSLEGNRGTDTQYF.

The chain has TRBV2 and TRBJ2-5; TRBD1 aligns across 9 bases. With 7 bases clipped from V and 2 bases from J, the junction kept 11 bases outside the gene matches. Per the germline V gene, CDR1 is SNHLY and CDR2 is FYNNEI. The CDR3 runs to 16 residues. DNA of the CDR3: TGTGCCAGCAATTACAGGGGGCGAGCAGGTCAAGAGACCCAGTACTTC. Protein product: CASNYRGRAGQETQYF.

This CDR3 is CASSERDRGFANEKLFF. In DNA form, the CDR3 reads TGTGCCAGCAGTGAAAGGGACAGGGGGTTCGCTAATGAAAAACTGTTTTTT. The chain joins TRBV6-1 to TRBJ1-4, with 11 positions matching TRBD1. V was clipped by 2 bases and J by 3 bases; unmatched bases: 5. The germline CDR1 and CDR2 sequences are MNHNS and SASEGT. This CDR3 region has 17 residues.

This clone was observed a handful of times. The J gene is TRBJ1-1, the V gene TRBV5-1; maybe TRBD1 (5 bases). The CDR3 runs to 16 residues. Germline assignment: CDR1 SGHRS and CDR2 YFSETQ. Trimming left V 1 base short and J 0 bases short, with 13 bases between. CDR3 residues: CASSLQGLEMNTEAFF. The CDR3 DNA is TGCGCCAGCAGCTTGCAGGGTTTGGAAATGAACACTGAAGCTTTCTTT.

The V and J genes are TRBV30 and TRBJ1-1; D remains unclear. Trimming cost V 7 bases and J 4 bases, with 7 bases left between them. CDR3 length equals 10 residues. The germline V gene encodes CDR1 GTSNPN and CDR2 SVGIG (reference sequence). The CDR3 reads CALRTTEAFF. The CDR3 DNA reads TGTGCCTTGAGGACCACTGAAGCTTTCTTT.

For the CDR3, the DNA is TGTGCCAGCAGCTTGACGACACTAACTAACTATGGCTACACCTTC. Protein product: CASSLTTLTNYGYTF. This chain connects TRBV11-2 to TRBJ1-2; D is undetermined. V was pared by 3 bases and J by 0 bases, with 11 bases between. The CDR3 length is 15 residues. Germline loops: CDR1 SGHAT, CDR2 FQNNGV. Using reference TRBV11-2 and TRBJ1-2 for the parts outside the CDR3, the full variable domain is EAGVAQSPRYKIIEKRQSVAFWCNPISGHATLYWYQQILGQGPKLLIQFQNNGVVDDSQLPKDRFSAERLKGVDSTLKIQPAKLEDSAVYLCASSLTTLTNYGYTFGSGTRLTVV.

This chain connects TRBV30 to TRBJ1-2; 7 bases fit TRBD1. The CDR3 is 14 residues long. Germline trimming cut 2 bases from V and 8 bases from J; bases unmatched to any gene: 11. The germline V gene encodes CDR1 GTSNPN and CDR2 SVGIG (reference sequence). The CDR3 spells CAWSLNRGGEGYTF. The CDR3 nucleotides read TGTGCCTGGAGTTTGAACAGGGGAGGAGAAGGCTACACCTTC. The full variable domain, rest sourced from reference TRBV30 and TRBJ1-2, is SQTIHQWPATLVQPVGSPLSLECTVEGTSNPNLYWYRQAAGRGLQLLFYSVGIGQISSEVPQNLSASRPQDRQFILSSKKLLLSDSGFYLCAWSLNRGGEGYTFGSGTRLTVV.

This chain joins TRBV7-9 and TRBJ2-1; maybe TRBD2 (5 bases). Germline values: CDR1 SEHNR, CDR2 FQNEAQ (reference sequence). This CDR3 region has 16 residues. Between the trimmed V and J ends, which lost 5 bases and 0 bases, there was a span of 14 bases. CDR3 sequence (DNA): TGTGCCAGCAGCAATAGTGAGGGAAGCTCCTACAATGAGCAGTTCTTC. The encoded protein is CASSNSEGSSYNEQFF.

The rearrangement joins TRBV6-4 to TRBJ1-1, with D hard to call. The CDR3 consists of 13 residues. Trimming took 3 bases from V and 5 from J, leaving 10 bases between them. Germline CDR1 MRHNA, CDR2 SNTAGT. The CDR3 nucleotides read TGTGCCAGCAGTGAAGCGAGAGGGACTGAAGCTTTCTTT. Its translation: CASSEARGTEAFF.

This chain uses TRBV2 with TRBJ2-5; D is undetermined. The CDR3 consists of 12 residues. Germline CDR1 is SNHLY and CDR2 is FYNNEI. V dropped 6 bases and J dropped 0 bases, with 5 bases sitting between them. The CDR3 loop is CASRINQETQYF. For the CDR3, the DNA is TGTGCCAGCAGGATAAACCAAGAGACCCAGTACTTC.

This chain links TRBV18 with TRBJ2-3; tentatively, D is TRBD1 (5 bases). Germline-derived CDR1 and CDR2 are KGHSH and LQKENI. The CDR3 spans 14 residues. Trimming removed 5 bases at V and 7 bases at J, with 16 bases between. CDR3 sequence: CASSEGATTHTQYF. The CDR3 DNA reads TGTGCCAGCTCAGAAGGGGCGACCACGCATACGCAGTATTTT.